Below, one T cell receptor (beta chain) is given with its context. These data originate in a study of blood T cell repertoires in COVID-19. About the study: Donors in the United States, Italy and Spain gave samples during acute or convalescent COVID-19. PBMCs, B-cell-depleted T cells, or T cells were the source of the cDNA or gDNA that made up the material.

Germline V gives CDR1 LNHNV, CDR2 YYDKDF (reference sequence). The CDR3 runs to 20 residues. V was pared by 0 bases and J by 3 bases, with 16 bases of the junction left unmatched. Original methodology: How many nucleated cells were present was estimated from reference gene primer amplification. Only in-frame clones appear in the TCRdb table, and some are missing; sequencing was by immunoSEQ multiplex PCR. V, J and clone size derive from that table, while D and trimming were established from the DNA sequence. The data contain approximately 69,000 clones, 88% of them singletons. This TCR came from a man in his fifties with acute or convalescent COVID-19. Source material: peripheral blood. This rearrangement joins TRBV15 to TRBJ1-5; 8 bases are a match to TRBD1. CDR3 DNA: TGTGCCACCAGCAGAGATGAGGTGAACAGGGGGATGTTCAACAATCAGCCCCAGCATTTT. Translating it yields CATSRDEVNRGMFNNQPQHF.